The entry below gives a single TCR beta chain sequence along with its context. Sequencing was performed with immunoSEQ multiplex PCR; in TCRdb, only in-frame clones are kept and a portion is missing. The table shows around 200,000 clones, with around 86% occurring only once. Participant ages covered roughly 18 to 90 years across 24 US areas. The sample is drawn from a study of blood T cell repertoires in COVID-19. The clonotype originates from a man aged 40-49 years with acute COVID-19. Sequenced sample: PBMCs or T cells enriched from blood (not recorded which).

The CDR3 bases are TGTGCCAGCAGTTTAATGCGGGGGCGTCAGCCCCAGCATTTT. This codes for CASSLMRGRQPQHF. The rearrangement links TRBV28 to TRBJ1-5, with a weak D call TRBD1 (6 bases). With 2 bases removed from V and 6 bases from J, the gap between germline ends came to 11 bases. This CDR3 spans 14 amino acids. Per the germline V gene, CDR1 is MDHEN and CDR2 is SYDVKM.